This TCR beta chain emerged from a study of blood T cells in healthy people across ages. Germline V CDR1 and CDR2: SGHDT, YYEEEE. There are 15 residues in the CDR3. The authors ran a second PCR of roughly 6 to 11 cycles using a sample-barcoded 5' primer and a J-beta primer mix. TCRdb re-called the 5' RACE reads with MiXCR, one entry per CDR3 protein. The repertoire holds about 630,000 distinct CDR3 sequences, with roughly 20% as singletons. This clonotype came up a few times. V is TRBV5-6 and J is TRBJ2-1; D could derive from TRBD1 or TRBD2 (5 bases each). The closer fit of TRBJ2-7 to the DNA end suggests the J call may be wrong. This sequence was found in a man in his 70s in good health. The material sequenced was blood. The CDR3 bases are TGTGCCAGCAGCTGGGACGGGAAGCCCTCCTACGAGCAGTACTTC. It codes for CASSWDGKPSYEQYF.